The rows below give T cell receptor beta chains drawn from one sample of a study of beta chain features in type 1 diabetes. The method was immunoSEQ multiplex PCR; TCRdb's version includes in-frame clones alone and lacks a portion of them. The table has about 330,000 clones, around 10% seen once; the top ten hold about 0.015%. The specimen was naive CD4+ T cells from blood. The receptors here all came from a young woman in good health. CDR3s include the opening cysteine and the closing phenylalanine or tryptophan. The D gene is left open where the match is weak. Clone size, where shown, is once, few, many, or a class for clones that have expanded.

>.|TRBV30|TRBJ2-7|.
CAWRRQTYEQYF
TGTGCCTGGCGTAGACAGACCTACGAGCAGTACTTC
>.|TRBV7-9|TRBJ1-4|.
CASSLVGTNEKLFF
TGTGCCAGCAGCTTAGTTGGCACTAATGAAAAACTGTTTTTT
>.|TRBV28|TRBJ2-7|TRBD2
CASSPTSGGSYEQYF
TGTGCCAGCAGTCCTACTAGCGGGGGTTCCTACGAGCAGTACTTC
>.|TRBV25-1|TRBJ2-3|TRBD2
CASSDLLAGGSGDTQYF
TGTGCCAGCAGTGATCTACTAGCGGGAGGGTCAGGGGATACGCAGTATTTT
>few|TRBV28|TRBJ2-3|.
CASSFPNTDTQYF
TGTGCCAGCAGTTTTCCAAACACAGATACGCAGTATTTT
>.|TRBV30|TRBJ1-4|.
CAWSVGEGEKLFF
TGTGCCTGGAGTGTAGGGGAGGGGGAAAAACTGTTTTTT
>.|TRBV18|TRBJ2-5|TRBD2
CASSPPTSERETQYF
TGTGCCAGCTCACCACCGACTAGCGAGCGGGAGACCCAGTACTTC
>.|TRBV7-9|TRBJ2-2|TRBD1
CASSYGQGATGELFF
TGTGCCAGCAGCTACGGGCAGGGGGCTACCGGGGAGCTGTTTTTT
>few|TRBV7-2|TRBJ1-3|.
CASSLEQGVGNTIYF
TGTGCCAGCAGCTTAGAACAGGGCGTTGGAAACACCATATATTTT
>.|TRBV18|TRBJ2-7|TRBD1
CASSTRDSQLYEQYF
TGTGCCAGCTCAACCCGGGACAGCCAACTCTACGAGCAGTACTTC
>.|TRBV30|TRBJ1-1|.
CAWKQGWVTEAFF
TGTGCCTGGAAGCAGGGTTGGGTCACTGAAGCTTTCTTT
>few|TRBV2|TRBJ2-2|.
CASMHEGANTGELFF
TGTGCCAGCATGCACGAGGGAGCGAACACCGGGGAGCTGTTTTTT
>few|TRBV29-1|TRBJ2-1|TRBD2
CSGPGLKYNEQFF
TGCAGCGGCCCGGGACTAAAATACAATGAGCAGTTCTTC
>.|TRBV7-8|TRBJ2-2|TRBD2
CASSPTGLAGGTGELFF
TGTGCCAGCAGCCCCACCGGGCTAGCGGGAGGGACCGGGGAGCTGTTTTTT
>.|TRBV28|TRBJ1-5|TRBD1
CASSPPLGTGSNQPQHF
TGTGCCAGCAGCCCTCCTCTCGGGACAGGAAGCAATCAGCCCCAGCATTTT
>few|TRBV7-9|TRBJ2-1|.
CASSSRTEYAEQFF
TGTGCCAGCAGCTCCCGGACAGAGTATGCTGAGCAGTTCTTC
>few|TRBV5-4|TRBJ2-2|TRBD1
CASSYTGTVNTGELFF
TGTGCCAGCAGCTACACCGGGACAGTTAACACCGGGGAGCTGTTTTTT
>.|TRBV7-7|TRBJ2-5|TRBD2
CASSRGLAGNQETQYF
TGTGCTAGCAGCCGCGGACTAGCGGGGAACCAAGAGACCCAGTACTTC
>few|TRBV7-2|TRBJ1-1|TRBD1
CASSSHRGPNTEAFF
TGTGCCAGCAGCTCTCACAGGGGGCCGAACACTGAAGCTTTCTTT
>.|TRBV2|TRBJ2-3|.
CASSEGGRGRSTDTQYF
TGTGCCAGCAGTGAGGGCGGACGGGGTCGGTCCACAGATACGCAGTATTTT
>.|TRBV28|TRBJ1-5|.
CASSNDYNQPQHF
TGTGCCAGCTCAAATGACTACAATCAGCCCCAGCATTTT
>.|TRBV5-1|TRBJ2-7|.
CASSLNTGSSYEQYF
TGCGCCAGCAGCTTGAATACAGGGAGCTCCTACGAGCAGTACTTC
>.|TRBV28|TRBJ1-2|.
CASSLGQGISYTF
TGTGCCAGCAGTTTAGGTCAGGGGATCAGCTACACCTTC
>.|TRBV2|TRBJ1-1|TRBD1
CASSWQGAMNTEAFF
TGTGCCAGCAGCTGGCAGGGGGCCATGAACACTGAAGCTTTCTTT
>.|TRBV28|TRBJ1-1|.
CASSQETGTEAFF
TGTGCCAGCAGCCAAGAGACAGGCACTGAAGCTTTCTTT
>few|TRBV15|TRBJ1-2|TRBD1
CATSRPGQGAYGYTF
TGTGCCACCAGCAGACCGGGACAGGGTGCCTATGGCTACACCTTC
>few|TRBV10-3|TRBJ2-1|TRBD2
CAISSLAGGPVNEQFF
TGTGCCATCAGTTCACTAGCGGGAGGGCCCGTCAATGAGCAGTTCTTC
>.|TRBV4-3|TRBJ2-5|TRBD2
CASSQGLAGETETQYF
TGCGCCAGCAGCCAAGGACTAGCGGGAGAAACAGAGACCCAGTACTTC
>few|TRBV7-9|TRBJ2-1|TRBD2
CASSLREGGEQFF
TGTGCCAGCAGTCTTCGGGAGGGGGGGGAGCAGTTCTTC
>few|TRBV29-1|TRBJ1-1|.
CSVTSGNTEAFF
TGCAGCGTCACCTCCGGGAACACTGAAGCTTTCTTT
>few|TRBV5-1|TRBJ2-2|TRBD2
CASMEREFTGELFF
TGCGCCAGCATGGAGCGGGAGTTCACCGGGGAGCTGTTTTTT
>.|TRBV7-2|TRBJ2-2|.
CASSLARSRGGELFF
TGTGCCAGCAGCTTAGCGCGTTCGCGGGGCGGGGAGCTGTTTTTT
>.|TRBV29-1|TRBJ2-5|.
CSVRPPGQETQYF
TGCAGCGTTCGGCCCCCAGGACAAGAGACCCAGTACTTC
>few|TRBV27|TRBJ2-5|.
CASSFSSEETQYF
TGTGCCAGCAGTTTCTCTAGTGAGGAGACCCAGTACTTC
>.|TRBV7-3|TRBJ2-6|TRBD1
CASSRGQGDSGANVLTF
TGTGCCAGCAGTAGAGGGCAGGGGGACTCTGGGGCCAACGTCCTGACTTTC
>few|TRBV5-1|TRBJ2-1|TRBD1
CASSSDRPNEQFF
TGCGCCAGCAGCTCGGACAGGCCCAATGAGCAGTTCTTC
>few|TRBV7-8|TRBJ2-1|TRBD2
CASSLVAGVYPEQFF
TGTGCCAGCAGCTTAGTAGCGGGAGTTTACCCTGAGCAGTTCTTC
>.|TRBV18|TRBJ1-5|.
CASSPGGVDQPQHF
TGTGCCAGCTCACCGGGGGGAGTCGATCAGCCCCAGCATTTT
>few|TRBV14|TRBJ2-5|.
CASSQDRARETQYF
TGTGCCAGCAGCCAAGACAGGGCACGGGAGACCCAGTACTTC
>few|TRBV2|TRBJ2-1|.
CASSDGGDRYNEQFF
TGTGCCAGCAGCGACGGAGGGGATCGCTACAATGAGCAGTTCTTC
>.|TRBV7-3|TRBJ2-3|TRBD1
CASSRTGQGGDTQYF
TGTGCCAGCAGCCGAACGGGACAGGGAGGAGATACGCAGTATTTT
>few|TRBV28|TRBJ2-7|TRBD1
CASRRTGGYEQYF
TGTGCCAGCAGAAGGACAGGGGGCTACGAGCAGTACTTC
>.|TRBV18|TRBJ1-4|.
CASSPLAANEKLFF
TGTGCCAGCTCACCACTCGCGGCTAATGAAAAACTGTTTTTT
>.|TRBV28|TRBJ1-5|.
CASSHLTGNQPQHF
TGTGCCAGCAGTCACCTCACAGGGAATCAGCCCCAGCATTTT
>few|TRBV28|TRBJ2-5|.
CASSFPSVEETQYF
TGTGCCAGCAGTTTTCCTAGCGTGGAAGAGACCCAGTACTTC
>.|TRBV5-1|TRBJ2-2|.
CASSLDRTTNTGELFF
TGCGCCAGCAGCTTGGATAGGACTACCAACACCGGGGAGCTGTTTTTT
>.|TRBV18|TRBJ2-2|TRBD1
CASSQPGQGNTGELFF
TGTGCCAGCTCACAACCGGGACAGGGCAACACCGGGGAGCTGTTTTTT
>.|TRBV18|TRBJ2-3|.
CASSTGLGQLDTQYF
TGTGCCAGCTCAACGGGACTGGGACAGTTAGATACGCAGTATTTT
>few|TRBV7-2|TRBJ2-1|.
CASSLVRSGPSSYNEQFF
TGTGCCAGCAGCTTGGTGAGGAGCGGGCCTAGCTCCTACAATGAGCAGTTCTTC
>.|TRBV4-3|TRBJ2-2|TRBD2
CASSQDTLAGGPDGELFF
TGCGCCAGCAGCCAAGATACCTTAGCGGGAGGGCCGGACGGGGAGCTGTTTTTT
>.|TRBV9|TRBJ2-2|.
CASSVALALGELFF
TGTGCCAGCAGCGTAGCCCTAGCACTTGGGGAGCTGTTTTTT
>.|TRBV28|TRBJ2-1|.
CASRSYNEQFF
TGTGCCAGCAGATCCTATAATGAGCAGTTCTTC
>few|TRBV29-1|TRBJ1-1|.
CSVERSVSTEAFF
TGCAGCGTTGAAAGGAGCGTGAGCACTGAAGCTTTCTTT
>few|TRBV28|TRBJ2-7|.
CASRPQGRAYEQYF
TGTGCCAGCAGACCCCAGGGGAGGGCCTACGAGCAGTACTTC
>once|TRBV5-1|TRBJ2-3|TRBD2
CASSSTGGTTDTQYF
TGCGCCAGCAGCTCCACGGGAGGGACCACAGATACGCAGTATTTT
>few|TRBV29-1|TRBJ2-5|TRBD2
CSASYSLAGYQETQYF
TGCAGCGCCTCTTACTCGCTAGCGGGGTACCAAGAGACCCAGTACTTC
>.|TRBV9|TRBJ2-7|TRBD1
CASSVTGAGYEQYF
TGTGCCAGCAGCGTGACAGGGGCGGGCTACGAGCAGTACTTC
>.|TRBV28|TRBJ2-1|TRBD2
CASSTAGGFNEQFF
TGTGCCAGCAGCACAGCGGGAGGGTTTAATGAGCAGTTCTTC
>.|TRBV6-5|TRBJ2-7|.
CASSYGDSTYEQYF
TGTGCCAGCAGTTATGGGGACTCAACCTACGAGCAGTACTTC
>.|TRBV10-3|TRBJ1-3|TRBD1
CAISEFQGAIDGNTIYF
TGTGCCATCAGTGAGTTTCAGGGGGCGATAGATGGAAACACCATATATTTT